This T cell receptor beta chain was found in a study of T cell responses to AZD1222 COVID-19 vaccine. Study-wide background: Pooling was applied to second doses at about 4 or about 12 weeks. Study outcomes and limitations: Two AZD1222 doses significantly raised spike-specific TCR breadth and depth over controls. The donor cohort was predominantly white British with a female majority, and clonal diversity may have been underestimated. Of the AZD1222 recipients, only five to seven were seropositive at baseline.

This clone appeared a single time. The antigen remains unidentified. This CDR3 comprises 12 residues. The V and J ends lost 0 bases and 11 bases respectively, with 13 bases between them. Looked up from germline, CDR1 is SQVTM and CDR2 is ANQGSEA. Here immunoSEQ multiplex PCR was the method, and the copy in TCRdb shows in-frame clones only, minus some. This sample has more than 80,000 clones, with approximately 91% found just once. The V and J genes are TRBV29-1 and TRBJ1-1, with TRBD1 as a possible D gene (5 bases). The clonotype originates from an adult in good health. Sequenced here: peripheral blood, sampled on day 0 of AZD1222 vaccination. The CDR3 coding sequence is TGCAGCGTTGAAGAACGGGGGGGTTGGGCTTTCTTT. It encodes CSVEERGGWAFF.